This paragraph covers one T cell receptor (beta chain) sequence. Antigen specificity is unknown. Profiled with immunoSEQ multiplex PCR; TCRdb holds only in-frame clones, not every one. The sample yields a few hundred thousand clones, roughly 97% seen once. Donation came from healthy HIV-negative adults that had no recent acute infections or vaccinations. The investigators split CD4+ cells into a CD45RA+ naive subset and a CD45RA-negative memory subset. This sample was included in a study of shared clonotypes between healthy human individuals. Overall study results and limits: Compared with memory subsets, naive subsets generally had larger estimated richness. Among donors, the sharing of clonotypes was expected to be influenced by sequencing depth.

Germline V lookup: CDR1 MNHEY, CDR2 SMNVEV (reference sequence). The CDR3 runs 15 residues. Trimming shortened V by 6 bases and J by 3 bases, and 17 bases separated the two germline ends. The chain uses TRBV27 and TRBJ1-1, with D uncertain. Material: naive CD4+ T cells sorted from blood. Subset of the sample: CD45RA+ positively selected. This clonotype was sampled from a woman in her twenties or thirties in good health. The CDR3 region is CASRSAGNGDTEAFF. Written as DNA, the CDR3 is TGTGCCAGCAGATCCGCAGGAAATGGGGACACTGAAGCTTTCTTT.